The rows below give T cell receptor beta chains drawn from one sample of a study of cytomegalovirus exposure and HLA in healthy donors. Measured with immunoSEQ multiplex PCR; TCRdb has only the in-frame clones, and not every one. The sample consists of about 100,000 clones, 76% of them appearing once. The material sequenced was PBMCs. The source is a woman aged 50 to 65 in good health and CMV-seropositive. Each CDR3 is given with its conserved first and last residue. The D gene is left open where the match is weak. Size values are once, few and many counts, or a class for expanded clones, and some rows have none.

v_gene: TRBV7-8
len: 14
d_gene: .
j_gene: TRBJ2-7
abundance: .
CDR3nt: TGTGCCAGCAGCTTTACCAGGGGGGACTACGAGCAGTACTTC
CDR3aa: CASSFTRGDYEQYF

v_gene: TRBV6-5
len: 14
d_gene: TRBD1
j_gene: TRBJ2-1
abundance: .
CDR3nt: TGTGCCAGCAGTTCCTGGACAGGATACAATGAGCAGTTCTTC
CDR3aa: CASSSWTGYNEQFF

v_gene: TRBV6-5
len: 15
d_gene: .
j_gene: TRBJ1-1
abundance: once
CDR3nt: TGTGCCAGCAGTTACACCCTTCTGGGGGGTACTGAAGCTTTCTTT
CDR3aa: CASSYTLLGGTEAFF

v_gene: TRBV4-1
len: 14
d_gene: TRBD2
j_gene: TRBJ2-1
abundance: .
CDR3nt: TGCGCCAGCAGCCTCCCCGGGACTAGCAATGAGCAGTTCTTC
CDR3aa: CASSLPGTSNEQFF

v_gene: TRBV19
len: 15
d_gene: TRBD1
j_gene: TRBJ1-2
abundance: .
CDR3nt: TGTGCCAGTAGCCCCGGGACAGACCTTAACTATGGCTACACCTTC
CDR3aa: CASSPGTDLNYGYTF

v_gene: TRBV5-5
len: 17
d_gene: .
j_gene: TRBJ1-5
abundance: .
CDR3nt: TGTGCCAGCAGCTTGGCCCCGACAGCCTATAGCAATCAGCCCCAGCATTTT
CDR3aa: CASSLAPTAYSNQPQHF

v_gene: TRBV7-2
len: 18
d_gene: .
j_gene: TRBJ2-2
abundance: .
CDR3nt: TGTGCCAGCAGCTTAAAAAGGCCTGCGGGGACTTACACCGGGGAGCTGTTTTTT
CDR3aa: CASSLKRPAGTYTGELFF

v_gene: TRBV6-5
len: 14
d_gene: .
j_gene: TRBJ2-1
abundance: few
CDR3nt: TGTGCCAGTGCTCAGGGTTTAGTCCACAATGAGCAGTTCTTC
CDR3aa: CASAQGLVHNEQFF

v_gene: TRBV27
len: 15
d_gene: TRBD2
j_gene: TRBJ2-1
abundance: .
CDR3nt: TGTGCCAGCAGTAGGACTAGCGGGATTTACAATGAGCAGTTCTTC
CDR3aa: CASSRTSGIYNEQFF

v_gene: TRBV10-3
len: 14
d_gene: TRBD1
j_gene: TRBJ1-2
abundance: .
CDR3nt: TGTGCCATCACTGAACAGGGGGTTGCCTATGGCTACACCTTC
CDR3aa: CAITEQGVAYGYTF

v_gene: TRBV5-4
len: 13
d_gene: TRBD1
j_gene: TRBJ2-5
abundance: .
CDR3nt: TGTGCCAGCAGCTGGGACAGCGGCGAGACCCAGTACTTC
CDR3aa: CASSWDSGETQYF

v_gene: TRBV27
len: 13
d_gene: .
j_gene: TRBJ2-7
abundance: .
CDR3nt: TGTGCCAGCAGTGACTCAGGGACCTACGAGCAGTACTTC
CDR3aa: CASSDSGTYEQYF

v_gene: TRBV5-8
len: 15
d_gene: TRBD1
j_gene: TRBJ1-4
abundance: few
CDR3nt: TGTGCCAGCAGCTTGACAGGGGGCCGATATGAAAAACTGTTTTTT
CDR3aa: CASSLTGGRYEKLFF

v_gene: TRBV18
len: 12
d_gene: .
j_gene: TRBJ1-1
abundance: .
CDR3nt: TGTGCCAGCTCACCACCGGGCAGAGAAGCTTTCTTT
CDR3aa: CASSPPGREAFF

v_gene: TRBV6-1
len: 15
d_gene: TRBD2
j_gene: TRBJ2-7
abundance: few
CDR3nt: TGTGCCAGCTGTGAGACTAGCGGGAGGCCAGGCGAGCAGTACTTC
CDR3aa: CASCETSGRPGEQYF

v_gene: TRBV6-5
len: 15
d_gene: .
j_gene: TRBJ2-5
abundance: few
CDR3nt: TGTGCCAGCAGTTACCCTGGTCCTCGGCGGGAGACCCAGTACTTC
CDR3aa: CASSYPGPRRETQYF

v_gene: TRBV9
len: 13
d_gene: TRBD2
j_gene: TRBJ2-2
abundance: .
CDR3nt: TGTGCCAGCAGGGGCGGGGGAACCGGGGAGCTGTTTTTT
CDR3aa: CASRGGGTGELFF

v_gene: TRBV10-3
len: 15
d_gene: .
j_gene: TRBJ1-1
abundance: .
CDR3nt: TGTGCCATCAGTGACCCCCATACATCCAGGGTCTCGGCTTTCTTT
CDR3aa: CAISDPHTSRVSAFF

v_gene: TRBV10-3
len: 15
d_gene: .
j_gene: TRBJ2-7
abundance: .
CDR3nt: TGTGCCATCAGTGAAGGAGTGGCTAGCTCCTACGAGCAGTACTTC
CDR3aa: CAISEGVASSYEQYF

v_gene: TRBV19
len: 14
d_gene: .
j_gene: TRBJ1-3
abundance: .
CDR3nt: TGTGCCAGTAAAGACAGCAGCTCTGGAAACACCATATATTTT
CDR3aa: CASKDSSSGNTIYF

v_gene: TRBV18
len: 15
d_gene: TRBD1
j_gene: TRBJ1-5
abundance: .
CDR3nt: TGTGCCAGCTCGCGCGACAGGGCGTCCAATCAGCCCCAGCATTTT
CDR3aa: CASSRDRASNQPQHF

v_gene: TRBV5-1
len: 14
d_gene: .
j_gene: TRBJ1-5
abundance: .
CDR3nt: TGCGCCAGCAGCTCGGACAGTTACAATCAGCCCCAGCATTTT
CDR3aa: CASSSDSYNQPQHF

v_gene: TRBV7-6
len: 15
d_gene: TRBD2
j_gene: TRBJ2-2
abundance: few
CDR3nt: TGTGCCAGCAGCCTCGGGGGACTAGCGCTCGGGGAGCTGTTTTTT
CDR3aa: CASSLGGLALGELFF

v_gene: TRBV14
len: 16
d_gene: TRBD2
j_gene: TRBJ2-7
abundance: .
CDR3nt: TGTGCCAGCAGCCATTCCGGACTCCCGGGGGGCTACGAGCAGTACTTC
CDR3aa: CASSHSGLPGGYEQYF

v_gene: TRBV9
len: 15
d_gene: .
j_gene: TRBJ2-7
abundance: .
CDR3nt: TGTGCCAGCAGCGTAACCCCCCAACAGGGCAACGAGCAGTACTTC
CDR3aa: CASSVTPQQGNEQYF

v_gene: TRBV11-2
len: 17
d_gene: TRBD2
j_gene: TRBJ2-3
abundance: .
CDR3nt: TGTGCCAGCAGCCTCCTAGCGGAAAGCCTATACACAGATACGCAGTATTTT
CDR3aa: CASSLLAESLYTDTQYF

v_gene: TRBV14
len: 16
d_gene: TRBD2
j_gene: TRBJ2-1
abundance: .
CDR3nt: TGTGCCAGCAGCCCTGGCGGGACTAAAATTTACAATGAGCAGTTCTTC
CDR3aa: CASSPGGTKIYNEQFF

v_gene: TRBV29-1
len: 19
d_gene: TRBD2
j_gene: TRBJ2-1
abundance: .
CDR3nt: TGCAGCGTTTCTCCCCCAGGTAGCGGGGGGACCCCCTCCTACAATGAGCAGTTCTTC
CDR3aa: CSVSPPGSGGTPSYNEQFF

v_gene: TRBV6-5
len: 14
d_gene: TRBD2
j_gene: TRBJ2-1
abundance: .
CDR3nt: TGTGCCTCCCGGGGGGGGACCAACTACAATGAGCAGTTCTTC
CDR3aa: CASRGGTNYNEQFF

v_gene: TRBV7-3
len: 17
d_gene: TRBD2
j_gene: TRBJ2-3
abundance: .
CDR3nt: TGTGCCAGCAGCCCCAATCGGGAGGGGGACTACACAGATACGCAGTATTTT
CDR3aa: CASSPNREGDYTDTQYF

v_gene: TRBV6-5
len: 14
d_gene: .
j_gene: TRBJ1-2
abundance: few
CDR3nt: TGTGCCAGCAGTTACGTGATTGGGGGGAGGGGCTACACCTTC
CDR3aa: CASSYVIGGRGYTF

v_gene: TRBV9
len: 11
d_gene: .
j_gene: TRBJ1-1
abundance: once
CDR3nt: TGTGCCAGCAGCGCGGGCACTGAAGCTTTCTTT
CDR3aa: CASSAGTEAFF

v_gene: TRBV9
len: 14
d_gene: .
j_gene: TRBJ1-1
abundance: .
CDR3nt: TGTGCCAGCAGCGTAGAACACCGGAACACTGAAGCTTTCTTT
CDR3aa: CASSVEHRNTEAFF

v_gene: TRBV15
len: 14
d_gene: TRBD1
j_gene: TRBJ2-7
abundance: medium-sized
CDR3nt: TGTGCCACCAGCACTCGACAGGGGATGAAGGAGCAGTACTTC
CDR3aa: CATSTRQGMKEQYF

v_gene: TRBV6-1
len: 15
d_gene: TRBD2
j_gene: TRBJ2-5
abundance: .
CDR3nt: TGTGCCAGCGGGAGGACGGGAGGATTAGAAGAGACCCAGTACTTC
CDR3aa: CASGRTGGLEETQYF

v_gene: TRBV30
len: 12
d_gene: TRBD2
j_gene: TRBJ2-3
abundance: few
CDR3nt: TGTGCCTGGGGACTAGCGGGAGCCACGCAGTATTTT
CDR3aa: CAWGLAGATQYF

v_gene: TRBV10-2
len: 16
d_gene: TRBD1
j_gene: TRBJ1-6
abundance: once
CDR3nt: TGCGCCAGCAGGGAGACAGGGACCCCTTATAATTCACCCCTCCACTTT
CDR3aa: CASRETGTPYNSPLHF

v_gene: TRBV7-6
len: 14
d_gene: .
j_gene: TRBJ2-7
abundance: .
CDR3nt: TGTGCCAGCAGCTTAGAGTCCCGGGCCTACGAGCAGTACTTC
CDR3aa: CASSLESRAYEQYF

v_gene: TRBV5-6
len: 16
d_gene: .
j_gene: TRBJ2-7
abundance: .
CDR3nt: TGTGCCAGCAGCTGGGCAGTTGGGGAGGATCGGAACGAGCAGTACTTC
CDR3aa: CASSWAVGEDRNEQYF

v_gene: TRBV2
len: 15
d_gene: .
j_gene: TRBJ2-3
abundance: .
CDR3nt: TGTGCCAGCTGTTACGGCGGCACTAGCACAGATACGCAGTATTTT
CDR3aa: CASCYGGTSTDTQYF

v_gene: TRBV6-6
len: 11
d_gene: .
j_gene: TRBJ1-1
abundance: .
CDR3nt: TGTGCCAGCAGCTCCGGAACTAAAGCTTTCTTT
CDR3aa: CASSSGTKAFF

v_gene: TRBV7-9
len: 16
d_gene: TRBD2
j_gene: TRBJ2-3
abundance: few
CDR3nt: TGTGCCAGCAGCTCCCGGACTAGCGGGTCCACAGATACGCAGTATTTT
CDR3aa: CASSSRTSGSTDTQYF

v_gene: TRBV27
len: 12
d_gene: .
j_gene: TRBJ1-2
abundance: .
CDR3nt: TGTGCCAGCCGGGGTTTGAACTATGGCTACACCTTC
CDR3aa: CASRGLNYGYTF

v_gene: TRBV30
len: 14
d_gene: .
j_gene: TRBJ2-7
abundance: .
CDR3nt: TGTGCCTGGATGACTGCGGGCCAGTCTAGGGAGCAGTACTTC
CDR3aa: CAWMTAGQSREQYF

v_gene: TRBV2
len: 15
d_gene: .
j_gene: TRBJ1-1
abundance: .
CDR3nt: TGTGCCACGGACATGGGTGCCCAAATGAACACTGAAGCTTTCTTT
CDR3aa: CATDMGAQMNTEAFF

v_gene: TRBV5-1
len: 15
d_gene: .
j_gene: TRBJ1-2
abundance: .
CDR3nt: TGCGCCAGCACCCCGCTTGGATCAGGGAACTATGGCTACACCTTC
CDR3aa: CASTPLGSGNYGYTF

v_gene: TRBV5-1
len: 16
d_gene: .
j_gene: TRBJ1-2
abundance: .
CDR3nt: TGCGCCAGCAGCAGGACTATGGGGGGGTACAACTATGGCTACACCTTC
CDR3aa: CASSRTMGGYNYGYTF

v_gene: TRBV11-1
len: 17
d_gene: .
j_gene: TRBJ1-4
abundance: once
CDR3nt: TGTGCCAGCAGCCCATTCGGGACTCATGCAACTAATGAAAAACTGTTTTTT
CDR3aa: CASSPFGTHATNEKLFF

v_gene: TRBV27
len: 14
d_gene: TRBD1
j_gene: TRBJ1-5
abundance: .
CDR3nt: TGTGCCAGCAGTATGACAGGGGGTTATCAGCCCCAGCATTTT
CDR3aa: CASSMTGGYQPQHF

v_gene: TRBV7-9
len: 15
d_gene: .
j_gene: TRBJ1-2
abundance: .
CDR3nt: TGTGCCAGCAGCTTAGTGGAGACAGGAAGCTATGGCTACACCTTC
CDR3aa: CASSLVETGSYGYTF

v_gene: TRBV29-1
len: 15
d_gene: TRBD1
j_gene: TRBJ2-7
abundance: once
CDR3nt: TGCAGCGTGGCCGGGACAGGGGGCTTCTCCTACGAGCAGTACTTC
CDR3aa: CSVAGTGGFSYEQYF

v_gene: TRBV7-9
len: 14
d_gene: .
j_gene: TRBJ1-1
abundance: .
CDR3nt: TGTTCCAGCAGCTTCAGGGAGGGGAACACTGAAGCTTTCTTT
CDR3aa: CSSSFREGNTEAFF

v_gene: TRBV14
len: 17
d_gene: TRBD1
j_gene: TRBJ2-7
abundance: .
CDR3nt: TGTGCCAGCAGCGCCAACCCGGGACAGGGGTTCTCCTACGAGCAGTACTTC
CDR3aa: CASSANPGQGFSYEQYF

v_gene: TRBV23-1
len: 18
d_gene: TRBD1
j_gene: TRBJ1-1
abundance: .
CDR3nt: TGCGCCAGCAGTCAACGAGAACCCCCGGGACAGTTGAACACTGAAGCTTTCTTT
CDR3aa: CASSQREPPGQLNTEAFF